Listed below are T cell receptor beta chains from one sample, sequenced in a study of blood T cell repertoires in COVID-19. The protocol was immunoSEQ multiplex PCR, while the TCRdb copy is restricted to in-frame clones and leaves out a portion. The sample yields approximately 140,000 clones, roughly 84% seen once. Sequencing input: PBMCs or T cells enriched from blood (not recorded which). The receptors derive from a man between 40 and 49 years old with acute COVID-19. The CDR3 runs from the conserved cysteine through the conserved F or W. Fields, in order: D gene, V gene, clone size, J gene, CDR3 protein, CDR3 DNA. D genes are given only for firm matches. Clone size is shown for a subset of rows, as once, few, many or a class of expanded clone.

TRBD1,TRBV4-1,-,TRBJ2-7,CASSPGGSYEQYF,TGCGCCAGCAGCCCAGGGGGCTCCTACGAGCAGTACTTC
-,TRBV4-3,-,TRBJ2-7,CASSQGPGWAYEQYF,TGCGCCAGCAGCCAAGGCCCGGGTTGGGCCTACGAGCAGTACTTC
-,TRBV6-2/TRBV6-3,-,TRBJ1-1,CASSGGANTEAFF,TGTGCCAGCAGTGGGGGGGCGAACACTGAAGCTTTCTTT
-,TRBV7-7,-,TRBJ1-5,CASRNLETSSSNQPQHF,TGTGCCAGCAGGAACCTAGAAACGAGCAGTAGCAATCAGCCCCAGCATTTT
TRBD1,TRBV19,-,TRBJ1-5,CASSVSRDRGKPQHF,TGTGCCAGTTCAGTCTCTCGGGACAGGGGGAAGCCCCAGCATTTT
TRBD1,TRBV7-2,-,TRBJ2-1,CASSLEALTVQGALDEQFF,TGTGCCAGCAGCTTAGAGGCTTTAACGGTCCAGGGGGCTTTGGATGAGCAGTTCTTC
TRBD1,TRBV2,-,TRBJ2-7,CASSSGTGGSYEQYF,TGTGCCAGCAGCTCAGGGACAGGGGGCAGCTACGAGCAGTACTTC
TRBD1,TRBV19,few,TRBJ2-7,CASSVGTGWYEQYF,TGTGCCAGTAGTGTCGGGACAGGGTGGTACGAGCAGTACTTC
TRBD2,TRBV7-2,-,TRBJ2-1,CASSASGSPTNEQFF,TGTGCCAGCAGCGCTAGCGGGAGCCCAACCAATGAGCAGTTCTTC
-,TRBV6-6,-,TRBJ1-6,CASTRERDNSPLHF,TGTGCCAGCACCCGAGAGCGGGATAATTCACCCCTCCACTTT
-,TRBV4-1,-,TRBJ1-2,CASSQEREAYGYTF,TGCGCCAGCAGCCAAGAACGGGAGGCCTATGGCTACACCTTC
TRBD2,TRBV24-1,few,TRBJ2-3,CATSDPKRTSGSIDTQYF,TGTGCCACCAGTGATCCAAAAAGGACTAGCGGGAGTATAGATACGCAGTATTTT
-,TRBV5-1,-,TRBJ2-3,CASSLAGEGTDTQYF,TGCGCCAGCAGCTTGGCCGGGGAGGGCACAGATACGCAGTATTTT
-,TRBV2,-,TRBJ1-1,CASRMTENTEAFF,TGTGCCAGCAGGATGACAGAGAACACTGAAGCTTTCTTT
-,TRBV27,-,TRBJ1-3,CASSLDIYSGNTIYF,TGTGCCAGCAGTTTGGACATATACTCTGGAAACACCATATATTTT
TRBD1,TRBV5-1,-,TRBJ1-3,CASSVDRGRNTIYF,TGCGCCAGCAGCGTTGACAGGGGAAGAAACACCATATATTTT
-,TRBV29-1,-,TRBJ2-3,CSVEEGHRVLTDTQYF,TGCAGCGTTGAAGAGGGGCACAGGGTACTCACAGATACGCAGTATTTT
-,TRBV3-1/TRBV3-2,-,TRBJ1-4,CASSQVIVKFLGTNEKLFF,TGTGCCAGCAGCCAAGTCATTGTTAAGTTCCTAGGTACTAATGAAAAACTGTTTTTT
TRBD1,TRBV4-3,-,TRBJ1-6,CASSQWTGGSSYNSPLHF,TGCGCCAGCAGCCAATGGACAGGGGGGAGCTCCTATAATTCACCCCTCCACTTT
-,TRBV30,few,TRBJ1-5,CAWSGRQFNQPQHF,TGTGCCTGGAGTGGGAGACAGTTCAATCAGCCCCAGCATTTT
-,TRBV2,-,TRBJ1-4,CASSVGTPNDEKLFF,TGTGCCAGCAGTGTGGGGACACCTAATGATGAAAAACTGTTTTTT
TRBD1,TRBV29-1,-,TRBJ1-2,CSVGGTGEGYTF,TGCAGCGTTGGCGGGACAGGGGAAGGCTACACCTTC
-,TRBV11-2,-,TRBJ2-1,CASSLEPSEREFF,TGTGCCAGCAGCTTAGAGCCGTCTGAGAGGGAGTTCTTC
TRBD2,TRBV19,once,TRBJ2-2,CASSIGLAGENTGELFF,TGTGCCAGTAGTATCGGACTAGCGGGAGAGAACACCGGGGAGCTGTTTTTT
-,TRBV2,-,TRBJ1-4,CASRLEQGTNEKLFF,TGTGCCAGCAGGCTCGAACAGGGAACTAATGAAAAACTGTTTTTT
-,TRBV27,once,TRBJ2-3,CASSLVSGGSDTQYF,TGTGCCAGCAGTTTAGTAAGCGGAGGCTCAGATACGCAGTATTTT
-,TRBV7-9,-,TRBJ2-7,CASSPLFEQYF,TGTGCCAGCAGCCCCCTTTTCGAGCAGTACTTC
-,TRBV28,-,TRBJ2-2,CASSFLGTANTGELFF,TGTGCCAGCAGTTTCCTCGGCACAGCGAACACCGGGGAGCTGTTTTTT
TRBD1,TRBV23-1,-,TRBJ2-3,CASSHKPPGTGGRDTQYF,TGCGCCAGCAGTCACAAACCCCCGGGGACAGGGGGAAGGGATACGCAGTATTTT
TRBD1,TRBV7-2,-,TRBJ2-7,CASSPAGTGIYEQYF,TGTGCCAGCAGCCCCGCCGGGACAGGCATCTACGAGCAGTACTTC
TRBD1,TRBV5-6,-,TRBJ1-2,CASSLVRDRGRNGYTF,TGTGCCAGCAGCTTAGTTCGTGACAGGGGACGGAATGGCTACACCTTC
-,TRBV28,-,TRBJ2-2,CASTPAVGELNTGELFF,TGTGCCAGCACACCCGCGGTCGGGGAATTGAACACCGGGGAGCTGTTTTTT
-,TRBV21-1,once,TRBJ2-5,CASFPVTQYF,TGTGCCAGCTTTCCGGTGACCCAGTACTTC